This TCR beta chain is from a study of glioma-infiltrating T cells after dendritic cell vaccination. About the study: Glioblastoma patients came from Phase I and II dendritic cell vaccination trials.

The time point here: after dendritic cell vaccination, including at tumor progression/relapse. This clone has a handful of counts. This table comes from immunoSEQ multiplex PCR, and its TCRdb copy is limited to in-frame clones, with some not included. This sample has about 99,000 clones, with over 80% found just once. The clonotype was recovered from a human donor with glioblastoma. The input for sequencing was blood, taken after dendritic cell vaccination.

In nucleotides, the CDR3 is TGTGCCAGCAGTTTTGGGATGAGAGGGAAACAGCCCCAGCATTTT. Translated: CASSFGMRGKQPQHF. This chain joins TRBV28 and TRBJ1-5; no definite D call. The V end lost 3 bases, the J end lost 7 bases, and 16 bases lay between the germline ends. Germline V gene sequence: CDR1 MDHEN, CDR2 SYDVKM. CDR3 length: 15 residues. The variable domain in full, completed from reference TRBV28 and TRBJ1-5, reads DVKVTQSSRYLVKRTGEKVFLECVQDMDHENMFWYRQDPGLGLRLIYFSYDVKMKEKGDIPEGYSVSREKKERFSLILESASTNQTSMYLCASSFGMRGKQPQHFGDGTRLSIL.